This T cell receptor beta chain comes out of a study of somatic reversion in DOCK8 deficiency (dated by TCRdb to about 2020). With respect to the entire study: T cell receptor beta repertoires were compared among DOCK8-deficient patients, DOCK8-revertant patients and healthy volunteers. The ways in which somatic reversion of pathogenic DOCK8 variants alters lymphocyte differentiation and function in DOCK8 deficiency were investigated. The DOCK8-deficient patients included in the study had been described in earlier reports.

Broader findings and caveats from the paper: The methods did not specify, sample by sample, whether the source material for each sample was whole blood or PBMCs.

On this clonotype itself: Its recognized antigen is unknown. Germline and junction disagree at one end, which may indicate a read error.

Blood for healthy controls was obtained from volunteer donors provided by blood services in Australia and France. Genomic DNA for TCR repertoire analysis was extracted from whole blood samples or from PBMCs. The CDR3 spans 15 residues, from the cysteine through the phenylalanine. Of the read, only the CDR3 DNA is kept; its 45 bases are in frame from base 1. According to the germline V gene (reference sequence), CDR1 reads SSHAT and CDR2 reads FNYEAQ. Receptors were amplified or captured by multiplex PCR. One-step amplicon PCR with EuroClonality-NGS primers was used to generate TRB libraries from around 95 ng genomic DNA. Sequencing of the TRB amplicons was carried out on Illumina MiSeq instruments using 2 x 250 bp version 2 chemistry. The study's processing was this. IMGT/HighV-QUEST was the tool used for both primary TRB sequence analysis and V(D)J annotation. Repertoire diversity and composition were evaluated with VDJtools after removing nonfunctional clones and downsampling for comparisons between samples. TCRdb applied fastp at Q25 and MiXCR to the public reads, then kept only in-frame beta chains. Merged by CDR3 protein, the rows form single entries marked with the most common genes and DNA. The V and J calls were not made by the authors but by TCRdb's processing. Here the sample has approximately 2,500 distinct CDR3 sequences; roughly 26% occur a single time. More than 9% of the sample is taken by the ten largest.

This sequence uses TRBV7-7 and TRBJ2-3; the D region possibly corresponds to TRBD1 (6 bases align). The sequencing input was peripheral blood. This TCR was sampled from a human donor in good health. The CDR3 protein: CASSLQDRDTDTQYF. The nucleotide sequence reads as follows: TGTGCTAGCAGCCTCCAAGACCGGGACACCGATACGCAGTATTTT.